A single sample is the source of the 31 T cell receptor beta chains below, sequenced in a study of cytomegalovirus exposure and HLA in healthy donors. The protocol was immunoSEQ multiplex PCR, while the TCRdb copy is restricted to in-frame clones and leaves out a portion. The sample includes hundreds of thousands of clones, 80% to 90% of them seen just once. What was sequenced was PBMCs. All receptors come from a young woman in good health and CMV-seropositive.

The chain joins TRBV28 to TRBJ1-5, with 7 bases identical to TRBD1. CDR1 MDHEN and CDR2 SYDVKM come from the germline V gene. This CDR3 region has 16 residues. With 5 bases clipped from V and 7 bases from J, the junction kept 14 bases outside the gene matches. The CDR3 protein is CASSPPFNRGRQPQHF. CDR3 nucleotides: TGTGCCAGCAGTCCGCCTTTCAACAGGGGACGGCAGCCCCAGCATTTT.

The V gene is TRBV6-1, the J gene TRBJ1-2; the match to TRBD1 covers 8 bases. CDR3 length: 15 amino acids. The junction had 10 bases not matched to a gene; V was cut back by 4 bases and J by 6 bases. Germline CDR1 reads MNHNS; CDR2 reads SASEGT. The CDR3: CASSVITTGEDGYTF. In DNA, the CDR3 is TGTGCCAGCAGTGTTATAACGACAGGGGAGGATGGCTACACCTTC.

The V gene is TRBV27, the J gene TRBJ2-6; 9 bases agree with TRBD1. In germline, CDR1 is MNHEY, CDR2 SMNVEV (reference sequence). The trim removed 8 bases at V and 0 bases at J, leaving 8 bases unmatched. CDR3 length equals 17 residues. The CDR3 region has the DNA TGTGCCAGCGCAAACACAGGGGGCGCCTCTGGGGCCAACGTCCTGACTTTC. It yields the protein CASANTGGASGANVLTF.

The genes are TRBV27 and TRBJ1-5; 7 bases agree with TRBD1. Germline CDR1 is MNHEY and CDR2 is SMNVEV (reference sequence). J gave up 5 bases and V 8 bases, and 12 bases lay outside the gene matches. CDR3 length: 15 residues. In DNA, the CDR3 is TGTGCCAGCCGGATAGGGGGCTTCGTCGATCAGCCCCAGCATTTT. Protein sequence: CASRIGGFVDQPQHF.

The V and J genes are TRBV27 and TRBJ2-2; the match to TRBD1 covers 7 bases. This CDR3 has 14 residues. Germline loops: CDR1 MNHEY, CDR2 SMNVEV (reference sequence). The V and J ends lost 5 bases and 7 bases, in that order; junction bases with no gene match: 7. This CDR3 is CASSPDRAFGELFF. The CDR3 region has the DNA TGTGCCAGCAGTCCCGACAGGGCCTTCGGGGAGCTGTTTTTT.

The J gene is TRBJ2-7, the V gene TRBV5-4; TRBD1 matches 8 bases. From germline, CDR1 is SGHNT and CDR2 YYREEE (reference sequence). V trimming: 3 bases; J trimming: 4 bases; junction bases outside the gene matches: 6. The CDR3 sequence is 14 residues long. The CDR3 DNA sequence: TGTGCCAGCAGCTCCTCCGGGACAGGTTACGAGCAGTACTTC. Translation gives CASSSSGTGYEQYF.

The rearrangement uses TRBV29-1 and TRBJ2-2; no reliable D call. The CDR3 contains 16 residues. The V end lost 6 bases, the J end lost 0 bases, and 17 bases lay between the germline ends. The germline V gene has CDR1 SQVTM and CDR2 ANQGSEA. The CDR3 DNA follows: TGCAGCGTCATGACCGACATAGGCGCGAACACCGGGGAGCTGTTTTTT. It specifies CSVMTDIGANTGELFF.

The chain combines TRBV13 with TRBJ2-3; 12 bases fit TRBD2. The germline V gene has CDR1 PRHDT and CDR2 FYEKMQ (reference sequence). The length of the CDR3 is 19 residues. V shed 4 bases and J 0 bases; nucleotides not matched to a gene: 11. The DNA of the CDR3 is TGTGCCAGCAGCTCACCGACTAGCGGGAGAACTACTAGCACAGATACGCAGTATTTT. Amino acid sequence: CASSSPTSGRTTSTDTQYF.

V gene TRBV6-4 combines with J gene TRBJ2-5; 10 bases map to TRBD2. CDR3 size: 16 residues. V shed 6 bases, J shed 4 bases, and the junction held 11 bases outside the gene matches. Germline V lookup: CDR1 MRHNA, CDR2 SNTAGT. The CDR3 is CASSDPGTSEPETQYF. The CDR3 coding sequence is TGTGCCAGCAGCGACCCCGGGACTAGCGAACCAGAGACCCAGTACTTC.

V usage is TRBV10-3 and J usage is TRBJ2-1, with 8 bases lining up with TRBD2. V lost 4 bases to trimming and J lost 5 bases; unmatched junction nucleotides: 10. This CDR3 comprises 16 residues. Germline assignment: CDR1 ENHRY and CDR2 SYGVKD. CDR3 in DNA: TGTGCCATCAGTGTTGGGCAGCGGGAGATGAACAATGAGCAGTTCTTC. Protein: CAISVGQREMNNEQFF.

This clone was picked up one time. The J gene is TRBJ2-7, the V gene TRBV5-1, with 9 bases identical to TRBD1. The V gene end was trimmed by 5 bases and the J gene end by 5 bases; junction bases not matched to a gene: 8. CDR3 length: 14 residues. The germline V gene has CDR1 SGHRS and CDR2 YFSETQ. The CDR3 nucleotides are TGCGCCAGCAGACCGGGACAGGGCATCAACGAGCAGTACTTC. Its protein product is CASRPGQGINEQYF. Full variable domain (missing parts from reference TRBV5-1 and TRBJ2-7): KAGVTQTPRYLIKTRGQQVTLSCSPISGHRSVSWYQQTPGQGLQFLFEYFSETQRNKGNFPGRFSGRQFSNSRSEMNVSTLELGDSALYLCASRPGQGINEQYFGPGTRLTVT.

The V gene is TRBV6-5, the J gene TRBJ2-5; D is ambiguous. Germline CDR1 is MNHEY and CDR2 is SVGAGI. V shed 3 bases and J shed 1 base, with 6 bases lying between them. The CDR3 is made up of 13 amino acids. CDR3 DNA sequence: TGTGCCAGCAGTTATAACAGCCAAGAGACCCAGTACTTC. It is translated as CASSYNSQETQYF.

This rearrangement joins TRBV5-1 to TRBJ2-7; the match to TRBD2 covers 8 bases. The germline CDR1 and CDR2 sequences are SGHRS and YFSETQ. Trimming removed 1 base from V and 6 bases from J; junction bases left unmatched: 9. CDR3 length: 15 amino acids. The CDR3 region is CASSLISGTNSEQYF. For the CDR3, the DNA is TGCGCCAGCAGCTTGATTAGCGGGACTAATTCCGAGCAGTACTTC.

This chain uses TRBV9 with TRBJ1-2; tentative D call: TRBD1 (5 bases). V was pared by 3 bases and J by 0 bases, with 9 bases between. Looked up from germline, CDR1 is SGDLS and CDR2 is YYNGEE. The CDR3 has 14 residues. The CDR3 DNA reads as TGTGCCAGCAGCGGAACAGGCGCTAACTATGGCTACACCTTC. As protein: CASSGTGANYGYTF.

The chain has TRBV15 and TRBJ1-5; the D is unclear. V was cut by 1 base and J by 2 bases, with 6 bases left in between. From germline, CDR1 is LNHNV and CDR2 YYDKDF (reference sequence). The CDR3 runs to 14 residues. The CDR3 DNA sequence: TGTGCCACCAGCAGAGTCTTAGGCAATCAGCCCCAGCATTTT. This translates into CATSRVLGNQPQHF.

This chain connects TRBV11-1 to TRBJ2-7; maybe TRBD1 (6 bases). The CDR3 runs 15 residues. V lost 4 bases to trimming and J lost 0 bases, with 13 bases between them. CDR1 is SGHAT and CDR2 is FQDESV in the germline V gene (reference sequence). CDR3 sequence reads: CASSSWTDPSYEQYF. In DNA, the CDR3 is TGTGCCAGCAGCTCCTGGACAGATCCCTCCTACGAGCAGTACTTC.

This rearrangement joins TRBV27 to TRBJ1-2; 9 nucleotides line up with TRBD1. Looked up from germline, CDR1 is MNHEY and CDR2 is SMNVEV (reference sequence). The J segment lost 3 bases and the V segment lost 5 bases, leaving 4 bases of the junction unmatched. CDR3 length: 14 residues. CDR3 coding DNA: TGTGCCAGCAGTGGGACAGGGTACGACTATGGCTACACCTTC. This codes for CASSGTGYDYGYTF.

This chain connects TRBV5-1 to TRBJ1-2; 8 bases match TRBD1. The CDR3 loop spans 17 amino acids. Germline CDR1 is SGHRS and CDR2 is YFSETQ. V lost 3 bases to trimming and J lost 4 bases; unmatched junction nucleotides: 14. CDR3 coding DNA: TGCGCCAGCAGCTGGAACCCGGGACAGGCTAGCGGCTATGGCTACACCTTC. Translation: CASSWNPGQASGYGYTF.

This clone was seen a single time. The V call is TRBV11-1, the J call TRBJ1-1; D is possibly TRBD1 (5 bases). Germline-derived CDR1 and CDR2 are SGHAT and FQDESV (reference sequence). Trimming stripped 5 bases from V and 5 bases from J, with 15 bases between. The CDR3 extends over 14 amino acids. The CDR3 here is CASSQTAPRTEAFF. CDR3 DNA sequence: TGTGCCAGCAGCCAGACAGCTCCGCGGACTGAAGCTTTCTTT. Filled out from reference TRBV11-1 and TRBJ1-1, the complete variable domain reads EAEVAQSPRYKITEKSQAVAFWCDPISGHATLYWYRQILGQGPELLVQFQDESVVDDSQLPKDRFSAERLKGVDSTLKIQPAELGDSAMYLCASSQTAPRTEAFFGQGTRLTVV.

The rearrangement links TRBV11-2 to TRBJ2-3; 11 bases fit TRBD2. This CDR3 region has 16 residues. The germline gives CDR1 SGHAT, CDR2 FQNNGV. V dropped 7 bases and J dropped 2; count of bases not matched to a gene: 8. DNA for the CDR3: TGTGCCAGCACCGACCTAGCGGGAGGTGACACAGATACGCAGTATTTT. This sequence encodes CASTDLAGGDTDTQYF.

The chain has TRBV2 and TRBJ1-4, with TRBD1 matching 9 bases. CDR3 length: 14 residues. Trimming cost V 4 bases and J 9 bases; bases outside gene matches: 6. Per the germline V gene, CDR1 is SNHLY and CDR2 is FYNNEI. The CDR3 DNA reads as TGTGCCAGCAGTGCAGGACAGGGGTTTAAAAAACTGTTTTTT. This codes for CASSAGQGFKKLFF.

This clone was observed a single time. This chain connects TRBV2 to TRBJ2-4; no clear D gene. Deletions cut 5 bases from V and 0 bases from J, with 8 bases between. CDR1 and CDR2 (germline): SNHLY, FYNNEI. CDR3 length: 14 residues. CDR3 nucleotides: TGTGCCAGCAGTTTGAGCCTAGCCAAAAACATTCAGTACTTC. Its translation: CASSLSLAKNIQYF.

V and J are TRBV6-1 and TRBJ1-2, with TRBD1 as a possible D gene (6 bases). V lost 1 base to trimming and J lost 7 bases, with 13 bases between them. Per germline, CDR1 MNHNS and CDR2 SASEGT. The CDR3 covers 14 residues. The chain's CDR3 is CASSEVGGTRGYTF. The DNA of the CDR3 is TGTGCCAGCAGTGAAGTAGGGGGAACGCGTGGCTACACCTTC.

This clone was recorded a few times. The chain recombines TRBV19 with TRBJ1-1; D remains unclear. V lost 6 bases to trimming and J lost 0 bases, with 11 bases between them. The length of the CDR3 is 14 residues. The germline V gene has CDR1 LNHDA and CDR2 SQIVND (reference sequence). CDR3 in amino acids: CASRPEGVNTEAFF. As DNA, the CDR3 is TGTGCCAGTAGACCAGAGGGAGTGAACACTGAAGCTTTCTTT.

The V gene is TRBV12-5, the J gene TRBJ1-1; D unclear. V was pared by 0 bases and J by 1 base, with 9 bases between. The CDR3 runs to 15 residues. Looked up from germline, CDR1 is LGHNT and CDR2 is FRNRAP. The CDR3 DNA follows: TGTGCTAGTGGTTTGGTACTGGTAAAGAACACTGAAGCTTTCTTT. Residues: CASGLVLVKNTEAFF.

CDR3 bases: TGCGCCAGCAGCTCAGACAGGGCCTCTGGGGCCAACGTCCTGACTTTC. Its protein is CASSSDRASGANVLTF. The chain employs TRBV5-1 and TRBJ2-6; 7 nucleotides line up with TRBD1. CDR1 is SGHRS and CDR2 is YFSETQ in the germline V gene. The trim removed 3 bases at V and 0 bases at J, leaving 3 bases unmatched. There are 16 residues in the CDR3.

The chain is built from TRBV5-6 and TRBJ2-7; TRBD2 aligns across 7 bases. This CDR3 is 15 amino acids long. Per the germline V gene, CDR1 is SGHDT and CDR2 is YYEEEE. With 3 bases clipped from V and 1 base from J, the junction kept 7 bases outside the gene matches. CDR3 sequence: CASSSWTGGSYEQYF. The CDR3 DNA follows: TGTGCCAGCAGCTCGTGGACGGGAGGATCCTACGAGCAGTACTTC.

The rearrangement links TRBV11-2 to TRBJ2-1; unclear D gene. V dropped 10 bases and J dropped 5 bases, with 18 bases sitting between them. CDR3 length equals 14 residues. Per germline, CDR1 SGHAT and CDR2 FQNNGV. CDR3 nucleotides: TGTGCCACCCGTCACCCGGCGGTTCACAATGAGCAGTTCTTC. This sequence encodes CATRHPAVHNEQFF.

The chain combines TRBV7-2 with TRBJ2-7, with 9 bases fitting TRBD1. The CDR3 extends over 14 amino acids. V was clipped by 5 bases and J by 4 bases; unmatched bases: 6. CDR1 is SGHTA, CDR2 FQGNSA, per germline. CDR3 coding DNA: TGTGCCAGCAGCACTCGACAGGGGGGGTACGAGCAGTACTTC. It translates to CASSTRQGGYEQYF.

The CDR3 region is CASSPLGGLTSYEQYF. CDR3 DNA sequence: TGCGCCAGCAGCCCCCTCGGGGGACTTACCTCCTACGAGCAGTACTTC. This sequence joins TRBV5-1 and TRBJ2-7; tentative D call: TRBD2 (6 bases). This CDR3 comprises 16 residues. Trimming took off 4 bases at V and 0 bases at J, with 17 bases between the two ends. Germline lookup yields CDR1 SGHRS and CDR2 YFSETQ.

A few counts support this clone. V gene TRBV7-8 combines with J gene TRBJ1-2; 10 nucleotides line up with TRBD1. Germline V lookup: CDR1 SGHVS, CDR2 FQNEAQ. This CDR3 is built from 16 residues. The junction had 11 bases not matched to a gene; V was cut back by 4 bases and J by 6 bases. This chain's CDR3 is CASSSPGQGSDDGYTF. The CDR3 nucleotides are TGTGCCAGCAGCTCGCCGGGACAGGGGAGCGATGATGGCTACACCTTC. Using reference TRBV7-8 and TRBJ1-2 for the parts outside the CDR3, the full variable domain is GAGVSQSPRYKVAKRGQDVALRCDPISGHVSLFWYQQALGQGPEFLTYFQNEAQLDKSGLPSDRFFAERPEGSVSTLKIQRTQQEDSAVYLCASSSPGQGSDDGYTFGSGTRLTVV.